One and the same sample provided the 15 T cell receptor beta chains below, sequenced in a study of identical twins. Using its own MiXCR run on the 5' RACE reads, TCRdb lists one record per CDR3 protein. Of under 300,000 distinct CDR3 sequences in the sample, around 8% were seen once. This sample was also put to use in a study of yellow fever vaccine responses in identical twins.

Material: CD8+ T cells sorted from blood. These receptors came from a woman between 18 and 29 years old in good health.

There are many counts of this clonotype. V usage is TRBV9 and J usage is TRBJ2-1; unclear D gene. Trimming took off 2 bases at V and 5 bases at J, with 8 bases between the two ends. The germline V gene encodes CDR1 SGDLS and CDR2 YYNGEE. This CDR3 spans 13 amino acids. CDR3 region: CASSVSAHNEQFF. As DNA, the CDR3 is TGTGCCAGCAGCGTTAGTGCACACAATGAGCAGTTCTTC.

There are a few counts of this clonotype. This chain links TRBV4-3 with TRBJ2-7; no clear D gene. The CDR3 is 16 amino acids. V lost 0 bases and J lost 3, with 15 bases in between. Germline V gives CDR1 LGHNA, CDR2 YSLEER. In nucleotides, the CDR3 is TGCGCCAGCAGCCAAGATAAAGGGATCTTCTACTACGAGCAGTACTTC. Translated, it gives CASSQDKGIFYYEQYF.

This clonotype was observed many times. The V call is TRBV4-3, the J call TRBJ2-1, with a weak D call TRBD2 (6 bases). Germline assignment: CDR1 LGHNA and CDR2 YSLEER. This CDR3 contains 13 residues. Trimming took 3 bases from V and 9 from J, leaving 12 bases between them. Here the CDR3 reads CASSQSGWGEQFF. The CDR3 DNA follows: TGCGCCAGCAGCCAGAGCGGGTGGGGTGAGCAGTTCTTC.

This clonotype was counted only a few times. The gene calls are TRBV10-3 and TRBJ2-2, with TRBD1 identical over 7 bases. CDR1 and CDR2 (germline): ENHRY, SYGVKD. V lost 11 bases, J lost 0 bases, and 3 bases stayed unmatched. The CDR3 extends over 13 amino acids. CDR3 sequence reads: CAAGQANTGELFF. CDR3 coding DNA: TGTGCCGCCGGACAGGCGAACACCGGGGAGCTGTTTTTT.

This clonotype turned up a few times. The gene calls are TRBV4-3 and TRBJ2-1, with D tentatively TRBD1 (6 bases). Germline V gives CDR1 LGHNA, CDR2 YSLEER. Deletions cut 1 base from V and 5 bases from J, with 18 bases between. CDR3 length: 17 amino acids. CDR3 amino acids: CASSQGTSRGINNEQFF. CDR3 coding DNA: TGCGCCAGCAGCCAAGGAACCTCCAGGGGAATCAACAATGAGCAGTTCTTC.

This clonotype was recorded at least ten times. The chain uses TRBV10-3 and TRBJ2-1; 8 bases map to TRBD1. V was clipped by 4 bases and J by 0 bases; unmatched bases: 5. Per the germline V gene, CDR1 is ENHRY and CDR2 is SYGVKD. The CDR3 covers 16 residues. The CDR3 spells CAISAGQGISYNEQFF. The CDR3 DNA sequence: TGTGCCATCAGTGCCGGACAGGGTATCTCCTACAATGAGCAGTTCTTC.

This clonotype has ten or more counts. The chain has TRBV7-9 and TRBJ2-7, with D maybe TRBD2 (6 bases). The ends were cut back, 6 bases at V and 5 bases at J, with 20 bases in the middle. The CDR3 contains 15 residues. CDR1 is SEHNR, CDR2 FQNEAQ, per germline (reference sequence). This CDR3 reads CASRAYRASGDEQYF. In DNA form, the CDR3 reads TGTGCCAGCAGGGCCTACCGGGCCTCGGGGGACGAGCAGTACTTC.

This chain connects TRBV5-4 to TRBJ2-1; 9 nucleotides agree with TRBD2. Germline CDR1 and CDR2: SGHNT and YYREEE (reference sequence). This CDR3 has 18 amino acids. Losses at the gene ends were 0 bases for V and 0 bases for J; bases not matched to a gene: 7. CDR3 DNA: TGTGCCAGCAGCTTGGGGGGAGCGGGAGGCTTCTCCTACAATGAGCAGTTCTTC. Protein product: CASSLGGAGGFSYNEQFF.

This clonotype was detected a few times. The J gene is TRBJ2-7, the V gene TRBV4-2, with unresolved D. The germline V gene has CDR1 LGHNA and CDR2 YNFKEQ. This CDR3 spans 15 amino acids. With 3 bases removed from V and 1 base from J, the gap between germline ends came to 13 bases. The CDR3 DNA reads TGTGCCAGCAGCCATTCAATCAGCGAATCCTACGAGCAGTACTTC. Its translation: CASSHSISESYEQYF.

This clonotype has a handful of counts. The CDR3 region has the DNA TGCGCCAGCAGCCAAGAAGGGGTAACCTACGAGCAGTACTTC. This translates into CASSQEGVTYEQYF. The chain joins TRBV4-1 to TRBJ2-7, with D tentatively TRBD1 (5 bases). Trimming left V 0 bases short and J 2 bases short, with 8 bases between. Germline loops: CDR1 MGHRA, CDR2 YSYEKL. This CDR3 region has 14 residues.

This clonotype was observed many times. V gene TRBV7-9 combines with J gene TRBJ2-7, with D perhaps matching TRBD1 or TRBD2 (5 bases each). CDR3 length: 15 amino acids. CDR1 and CDR2 from the germline V gene are SEHNR and FQNEAQ (reference sequence). V shed 5 bases and J shed 0 bases, with 14 bases lying between them. CDR3 region: CASSLRDGSSYEQYF. Written as DNA, the CDR3 is TGTGCCAGCAGCCTCCGGGACGGAAGCTCCTACGAGCAGTACTTC.

About this clonotype itself: A read error may produce the germline difference seen at one junction end. The chain couples TRBV9 to TRBJ1-1; tentative D call: TRBD1 (6 bases). The CDR3 is 9 residues long. From germline, CDR1 is SGDLS and CDR2 YYNGEE. The CDR3 protein is CASSGGHIF. CDR3 sequence (DNA): TGTGCCAGCAGCGGGGGACATATTTTT.

This clonotype was counted between two and nine times. The chain joins TRBV7-9 to TRBJ2-5; D not certain. Trimming pared 5 bases from V and 1 base from J, leaving 11 bases between. Germline V gene sequence: CDR1 SEHNR, CDR2 FQNEAQ (reference sequence). The CDR3 is made up of 14 amino acids. The DNA for the CDR3 is TGTGCCAGCAGCCAACGGCCAGGCCAAGAGACCCAGTACTTC. This codes for CASSQRPGQETQYF.

Only a few counts were recorded for this clonotype. The rearrangement joins TRBV4-3 to TRBJ2-1; D might be TRBD2 (6 bases). Looked up from germline, CDR1 is LGHNA and CDR2 is YSLEER. The V and J ends lost 0 bases and 10 bases respectively, with 13 bases between them. The CDR3 sequence is 14 residues long. The CDR3 reads CASSQDMRGLEQFF. CDR3 bases: TGCGCCAGCAGCCAAGATATGAGGGGACTGGAGCAGTTCTTC.

V and J are TRBV29-1 and TRBJ2-3, with 10 bases aligning to TRBD2. Per germline, CDR1 SQVTM and CDR2 ANQGSEA. The CDR3 is 14 residues long. After removal of 2 bases from V and 5 bases from J, the junction contained 4 bases not matched to a gene. DNA of the CDR3: TGCAGCGTTGAATTGGCTAGCGGGGGAGATACGCAGTATTTT. Translated: CSVELASGGDTQYF.